The 26 T cell receptor beta chains presented below share a single source sample, sequenced in a study of human versus mouse CDR3 diversity and MHC coevolution. Libraries were prepared by immunoSEQ multiplex PCR; TCRdb keeps only in-frame clonotypes and omits some of them. The table shows about 81,000 clones, with just over 90% occurring only once. The sequencing input was naive CD4+ T cells from blood. Subset reported: CD45RO-negative CD62L-positive naive CD4 T cells. These receptors were obtained from a person aged 25 to 69 in good health.

The chain carries TRBV6-6 and TRBJ2-1; TRBD1 matches at 11 bases. The CDR3 is 15 amino acids. V was pared by 5 bases and J by 7 bases, with 7 bases of the junction left unmatched. CDR1 and CDR2 from the germline V gene are MNHNY and SVGAGI (reference sequence). This chain's CDR3 is CASSGPGQGGNEQFF. Written as DNA, the CDR3 is TGTGCCAGCAGTGGACCGGGACAGGGGGGGAATGAGCAGTTCTTC.

The V call is TRBV11-2, the J call TRBJ1-2, with D maybe TRBD1 (5 bases). The CDR3 has 14 residues. Deletions cut 7 bases from V and 8 bases from J, with 20 bases between. The germline V gene encodes CDR1 SGHAT and CDR2 FQNNGV. The CDR3, as DNA: TGTGCCAGCACACAGGATTGGGTTCCAGGGGGCTACACCTTC. It encodes CASTQDWVPGGYTF.

There are a few counts of this clone. This chain uses TRBV10-3 with TRBJ1-2; 7 bases are shared with TRBD1. The V segment lost 5 bases and the J segment 6 bases; nucleotides outside the gene matches: 6. Germline-derived CDR1 and CDR2 are ENHRY and SYGVKD. CDR3 length equals 13 residues. This chain's CDR3 is CAISNRGNDGYTF. The CDR3 coding sequence is TGTGCCATCAGTAACAGGGGAAATGATGGCTACACCTTC.

V usage is TRBV28 and J usage is TRBJ2-7; 7 bases fit TRBD1. The CDR3 has 12 residues. The junction had 4 bases not matched to a gene; V was cut back by 8 bases and J by 3 bases. The germline V gene has CDR1 MDHEN and CDR2 SYDVKM. This chain's CDR3 is CASHTGDYEQYF. CDR3 coding DNA: TGTGCCAGCCATACAGGGGACTACGAGCAGTACTTC.

The gene calls are TRBV18 and TRBJ1-5; 9 bases are shared with TRBD1. CDR3 length equals 16 residues. Looked up from germline, CDR1 is KGHSH and CDR2 is LQKENI. V was pared by 0 bases and J by 7 bases, with 7 bases of the junction left unmatched. The CDR3 protein is CASSPPTGTGTQPQHF. The CDR3 DNA sequence: TGTGCCAGCTCACCACCTACCGGGACAGGGACCCAGCCCCAGCATTTT.

This chain links TRBV7-6 with TRBJ2-7; 10 bases fit TRBD1. The CDR3 totals 16 residues. The germline gives CDR1 SGHVS, CDR2 FNYEAQ. Trimming at V came to 1 base and at J to 2 bases, leaving 5 bases not matched to a gene. The CDR3 coding sequence is TGTGCCAGCAGCTTAGGCGTAGGGACAGGGGCCTACGAGCAGTACTTC. It translates to CASSLGVGTGAYEQYF.

The V gene is TRBV6-5, the J gene TRBJ1-1, with TRBD1 matching over 8 bases. Germline values: CDR1 MNHEY, CDR2 SVGAGI. The length of the CDR3 is 14 residues. V lost 6 bases, J lost 4 bases, and 7 bases stayed unmatched. In DNA, the CDR3 is TGTGCCAGCAGGGGACAGGTCGGGGGCACTGAAGCTTTCTTT. It yields the protein CASRGQVGGTEAFF.

This clone was found a few times. This chain joins TRBV7-9 and TRBJ1-4, with no clear D. Trimming cost V 5 bases and J 5 bases, with 9 bases left between them. This CDR3 is built from 13 residues. In germline, CDR1 is SEHNR, CDR2 FQNEAQ (reference sequence). The CDR3 spells CASSPSGNEKLFF. Written as DNA, the CDR3 is TGTGCCAGCAGCCCCTCGGGAAATGAAAAACTGTTTTTT.

Points on this clone: Relative to the germline gene, one junction end is altered; a read error may explain this. Different DNA sequences within this sample yield the same CDR3. In DNA, the CDR3 is TGTGCCAGCACCCCACCCCTCTCAGAGGGCGCTGAGGCTTTCTTT. Its translation is CASTPPLSEGAEAFF. The rearrangement uses TRBV28 and TRBJ1-1; D remains unclear. Germline CDR1 reads MDHEN; CDR2 reads SYDVKM. CDR3 length: 15 amino acids.

The V call is TRBV28, the J call TRBJ2-5; the match to TRBD1 covers 12 bases. There are 14 residues in the CDR3. CDR1 is MDHEN and CDR2 is SYDVKM in the germline V gene. Unmatched junction bases numbered 5, after V lost 7 bases and J lost 5 bases. The CDR3 DNA is TGTGCCAGCACAAGGGACAGGGGGCTGGAGACCCAGTACTTC. Protein: CASTRDRGLETQYF.

The chain couples TRBV9 to TRBJ1-1, with a tentative D call TRBD1 (6 bases). CDR1 is SGDLS and CDR2 is YYNGEE in the germline V gene. The CDR3 is made up of 15 amino acids. The V gene lost 3 bases and the J gene lost 5 bases, with 17 bases spanning the gap. The CDR3 nucleotides are TGTGCCAGCAGCGAGGCCCCACAGGGATTGACTGAAGCTTTCTTT. The encoded protein is CASSEAPQGLTEAFF.

This chain uses TRBV7-2 with TRBJ1-3; a weak D match, TRBD1 (5 bases). Germline V gene sequence: CDR1 SGHTA, CDR2 FQGNSA. The CDR3 extends over 15 amino acids. V was trimmed by 5 bases and J by 3 bases, leaving 14 bases between them. CDR3 in amino acids: CASSPMGGFGNTIYF. CDR3 DNA sequence: TGTGCCAGCAGCCCAATGGGGGGTTTTGGAAACACCATATATTTT.

The chain carries TRBV6-7 and TRBJ2-1, with D hard to call. Being an ORF, TRBV6-7 has a function that is uncertain. Trimming shortened V by 7 bases and J by 7 bases, and 11 bases separated the two germline ends. The CDR3 sequence is 12 residues long. For the CDR3, the DNA is TGTGCCAGCACCCAAACGCGGAATGAGCAGTTCTTC. As protein: CASTQTRNEQFF.

The J gene is TRBJ2-7, the V gene TRBV7-9; unclear D gene. The ends were cut back, 3 bases at V and 1 base at J, with 13 bases in the middle. The CDR3 covers 15 residues. Per the germline V gene, CDR1 is SEHNR and CDR2 is FQNEAQ (reference sequence). CDR3 in amino acids: CASSFRTTNSYEQYF. CDR3 nucleotides: TGTGCCAGCAGCTTCCGAACTACCAATTCCTACGAGCAGTACTTC.

The chain is built from TRBV18 and TRBJ2-5; TRBD2 aligns across 7 bases. The CDR3 runs to 15 residues. J gave up 5 bases and V 3 bases, and 9 bases lay outside the gene matches. Looked up from germline, CDR1 is KGHSH and CDR2 is LQKENI. The CDR3 is CASSPSEAGLETQYF. The CDR3 DNA reads as TGTGCCAGCTCACCGTCTGAAGCGGGGTTGGAGACCCAGTACTTC. Using reference TRBV18 and TRBJ2-5 for the parts outside the CDR3, the full variable domain is NAGVMQNPRHLVRRRGQEARLRCSPMKGHSHVYWYRQLPEEGLKFMVYLQKENIIDESGMPKERFSAEFPKEGPSILRIQQVVRGDSAAYFCASSPSEAGLETQYFGPGTRLLVL.

A single count supports this clone. The chain recombines TRBV9 with TRBJ2-1, with 7 bases matching TRBD1. The germline V gene has CDR1 SGDLS and CDR2 YYNGEE. This CDR3 spans 15 amino acids. Losses at the gene ends were 2 bases for V and 5 bases for J; bases not matched to a gene: 7. The chain's CDR3 is CASSVAGQAHNEQFF. The CDR3 region has the DNA TGTGCCAGCAGCGTCGCAGGACAGGCCCACAATGAGCAGTTCTTC.

The chain uses TRBV5-4 and TRBJ2-5, with a possible D match to TRBD2 (5 bases). Trimming took off 4 bases at V and 6 bases at J, with 16 bases between the two ends. The CDR3 has 14 amino acids. Germline V lookup: CDR1 SGHNT, CDR2 YYREEE (reference sequence). CDR3 nucleotide sequence: TGTGCCAGCAGCCCCTCACTAGAATGGCAGACCCAGTACTTC. Translating it yields CASSPSLEWQTQYF. The variable domain in full, completed from reference TRBV5-4 and TRBJ2-5, reads ETGVTQSPTHLIKTRGQQVTLRCSSQSGHNTVSWYQQALGQGPQFIFQYYREEENGRGNFPPRFSGLQFPNYSSELNVNALELDDSALYLCASSPSLEWQTQYFGPGTRLLVL.

The chain employs TRBV5-1 and TRBJ1-3, with D tentatively TRBD1 (5 bases). V lost 0 bases and J 3 bases, leaving 10 bases between the germline ends. The length of the CDR3 is 15 residues. Germline CDR1 SGHRS, CDR2 YFSETQ. CDR3 coding DNA: TGCGCCAGCAGCTTGGCAGGGAATGATGGAAACACCATATATTTT. The encoded protein is CASSLAGNDGNTIYF. Filled out from reference TRBV5-1 and TRBJ1-3, the complete variable domain reads KAGVTQTPRYLIKTRGQQVTLSCSPISGHRSVSWYQQTPGQGLQFLFEYFSETQRNKGNFPGRFSGRQFSNSRSEMNVSTLELGDSALYLCASSLAGNDGNTIYFGEGSWLTVV.

This chain uses TRBV4-3 with TRBJ1-6, with 8 bases identical to TRBD1. The CDR3 covers 16 residues. Germline values: CDR1 LGHNA, CDR2 YSLEER. The V gene end was trimmed by 2 bases and the J gene end by 8 bases; junction bases not matched to a gene: 8. This CDR3 reads CASSQNIDRGYSPLHF. The CDR3 region has the DNA TGCGCCAGCAGCCAAAACATTGACAGGGGATATTCACCCCTCCACTTT.

J is TRBJ2-3 and V is TRBV9, with D perhaps matching TRBD2 (5 bases). With 0 bases removed from V and 0 bases from J, the gap between germline ends came to 11 bases. The CDR3 spans 16 residues. CDR1 and CDR2 from the germline V gene are SGDLS and YYNGEE. CDR3 region: CASSVAGRGSTDTQYF. As DNA, the CDR3 is TGTGCCAGCAGCGTAGCGGGAAGAGGGAGCACAGATACGCAGTATTTT.

This sequence joins TRBV5-1 and TRBJ1-5, with D perhaps TRBD1 (5 bases). Per the germline V gene, CDR1 is SGHRS and CDR2 is YFSETQ. V shed 0 bases and J shed 7 bases, with 11 bases lying between them. This CDR3 contains 14 residues. CDR3: CASSLVGGDQPQHF. The CDR3 DNA follows: TGCGCCAGCAGCTTGGTTGGGGGGGACCAGCCCCAGCATTTT.

This chain links TRBV5-1 with TRBJ1-2; no clear D gene. V was shortened by 1 base and J by 0 bases, with 22 bases between the two germline ends. Germline CDR1 SGHRS, CDR2 YFSETQ. CDR3 length: 19 residues. The CDR3 loop reads CASSLRPARGTLSNYGYTF. CDR3 DNA: TGCGCCAGCAGCTTGAGACCCGCCCGGGGAACCCTGTCTAACTATGGCTACACCTTC.

CDR3 loop: CATSSDRTYEQYF. CDR3 coding DNA: TGTGCCACCAGTTCAGACAGGACCTACGAGCAGTACTTC. The chain has TRBV15 and TRBJ2-7; possible D gene TRBD1, 6 bases. The ends were cut back, 6 bases at V and 2 bases at J, with 11 bases in the middle. The CDR3 has 13 amino acids. Germline-derived CDR1 and CDR2 are LNHNV and YYDKDF (reference sequence).

A single count supports this clone. The chain carries TRBV11-1 and TRBJ2-2; D uncertain. Trimming took off 3 bases at V and 1 base at J, with 9 bases between the two ends. The length of the CDR3 is 15 residues. CDR1 and CDR2 (germline): SGHAT, FQDESV (reference sequence). The CDR3 DNA reads as TGTGCCAGCAGCTTGATAAGGAGGAACACCGGGGAGCTGTTTTTT. Protein: CASSLIRRNTGELFF.

The rearrangement links TRBV28 to TRBJ2-7; 10 bases map to TRBD2. The CDR3 is made up of 14 amino acids. The germline V gene has CDR1 MDHEN and CDR2 SYDVKM. The V segment lost 7 bases and the J segment 5 bases; nucleotides outside the gene matches: 8. CDR3 amino acids: CASTSAGGSDEQYF. CDR3 in DNA: TGTGCCAGCACCTCAGCGGGAGGGAGCGACGAGCAGTACTTC.

The chain joins TRBV4-2 to TRBJ2-1; TRBD2 matches 11 bases. V trimming: 4 bases; J trimming: 0 bases; junction bases outside the gene matches: 5. The germline V gene encodes CDR1 LGHNA and CDR2 YNFKEQ. The CDR3 is 17 amino acids. This chain's CDR3 is CASSPGTSGSSYNEQFF. As DNA, the CDR3 is TGTGCCAGCAGCCCCGGGACTAGCGGTAGCTCCTACAATGAGCAGTTCTTC.